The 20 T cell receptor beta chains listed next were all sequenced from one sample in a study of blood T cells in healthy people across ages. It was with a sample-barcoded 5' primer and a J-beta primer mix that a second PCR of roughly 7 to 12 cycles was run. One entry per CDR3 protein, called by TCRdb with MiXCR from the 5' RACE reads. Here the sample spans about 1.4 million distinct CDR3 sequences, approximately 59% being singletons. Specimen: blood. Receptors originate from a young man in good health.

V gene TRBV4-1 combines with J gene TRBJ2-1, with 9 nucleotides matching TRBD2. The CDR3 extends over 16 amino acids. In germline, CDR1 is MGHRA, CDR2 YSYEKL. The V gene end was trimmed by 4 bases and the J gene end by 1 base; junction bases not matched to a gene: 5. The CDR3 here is CASSRGSGGSYNEQFF. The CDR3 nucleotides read TGCGCCAGCAGCCGAGGAAGCGGGGGGTCCTACAATGAGCAGTTCTTC.

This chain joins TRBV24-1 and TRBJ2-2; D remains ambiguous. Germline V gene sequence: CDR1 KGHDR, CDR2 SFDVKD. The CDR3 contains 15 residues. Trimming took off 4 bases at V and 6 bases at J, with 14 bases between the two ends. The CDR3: CATSDPGSSPGELFF. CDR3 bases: TGTGCCACCAGTGACCCCGGGTCCTCCCCCGGGGAGCTGTTTTTT.

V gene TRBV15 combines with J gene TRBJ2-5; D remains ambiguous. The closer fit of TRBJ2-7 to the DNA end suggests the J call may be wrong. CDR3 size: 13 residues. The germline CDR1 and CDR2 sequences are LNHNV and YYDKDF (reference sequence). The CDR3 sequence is CATSRGISYEQYF. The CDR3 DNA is TGTGCCACCAGCAGAGGCATCAGCTACGAGCAGTACTTC.

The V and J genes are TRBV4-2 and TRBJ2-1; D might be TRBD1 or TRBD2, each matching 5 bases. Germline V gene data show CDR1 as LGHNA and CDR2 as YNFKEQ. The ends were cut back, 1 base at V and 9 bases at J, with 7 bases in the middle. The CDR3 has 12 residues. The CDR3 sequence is CASSQGGSEQFF. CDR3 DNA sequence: TGTGCCAGCAGCCAAGGGGGGAGTGAGCAGTTCTTC.

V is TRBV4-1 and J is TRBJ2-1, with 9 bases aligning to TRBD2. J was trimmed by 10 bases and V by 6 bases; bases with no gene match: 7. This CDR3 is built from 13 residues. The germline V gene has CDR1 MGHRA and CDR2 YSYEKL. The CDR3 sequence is CASRAGGVSEQFF. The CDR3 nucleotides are TGCGCCAGCAGGGCGGGAGGGGTCAGCGAGCAGTTCTTC.

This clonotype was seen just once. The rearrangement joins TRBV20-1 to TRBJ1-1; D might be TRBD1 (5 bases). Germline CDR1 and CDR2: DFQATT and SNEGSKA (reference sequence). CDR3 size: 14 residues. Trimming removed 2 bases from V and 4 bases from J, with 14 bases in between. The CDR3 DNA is TGCAGTGCTAGAATCAAAGCCGGGGGCACTGAAGCTTTCTTT. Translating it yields CSARIKAGGTEAFF.

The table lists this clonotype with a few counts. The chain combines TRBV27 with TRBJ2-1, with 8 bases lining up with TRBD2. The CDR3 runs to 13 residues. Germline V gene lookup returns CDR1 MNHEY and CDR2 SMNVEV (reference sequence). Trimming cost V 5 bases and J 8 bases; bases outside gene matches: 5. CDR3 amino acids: CASSTGLADEQFF. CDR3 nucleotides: TGTGCCAGCAGTACAGGACTAGCTGATGAGCAGTTCTTC.

In nucleotides, the CDR3 is TGTGCCAGCAGTGAAGCAACCGGTTTCAATCAGCCCCAGCATTTT. This encodes CASSEATGFNQPQHF. The chain combines TRBV6-1 with TRBJ1-5; D not resolved. Germline V gene lookup returns CDR1 MNHNS and CDR2 SASEGT. The CDR3 sequence is 15 residues long. The V end lost 0 bases, the J end lost 3 bases, and 9 bases lay between the germline ends.

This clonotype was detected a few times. The DNA for the CDR3 is TGCAGCGTTGATGCTCGAGCGGGGGGGAACAATGAGCAGTTCTTC. It is translated as CSVDARAGGNNEQFF. The chain has TRBV29-1 and TRBJ2-1; 10 nucleotides match TRBD2. Germline V lookup: CDR1 SQVTM, CDR2 ANQGSEA. V shed 3 bases, J shed 5 bases, and the junction held 7 bases outside the gene matches. This CDR3 is built from 15 residues.

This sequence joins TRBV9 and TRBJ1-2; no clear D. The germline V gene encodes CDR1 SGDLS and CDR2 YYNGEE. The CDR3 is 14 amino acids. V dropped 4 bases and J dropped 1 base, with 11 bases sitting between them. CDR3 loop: CASSQRKLNYGYTF. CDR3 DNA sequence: TGTGCCAGCAGCCAGCGGAAACTTAACTATGGCTACACCTTC.

As DNA, the CDR3 is TGTGCCAGCAGCTCGCGACCGGGACAGTTGGACAATGAGCAGTTCTTC. Protein product: CASSSRPGQLDNEQFF. The J gene is TRBJ2-1, the V gene TRBV3-1, with 7 positions matching TRBD1. The CDR3 sequence is 16 residues long. Germline CDR1 reads LGHDT; CDR2 reads YNNKEL (reference sequence). V lost 5 bases to trimming and J lost 5 bases; unmatched junction nucleotides: 12.

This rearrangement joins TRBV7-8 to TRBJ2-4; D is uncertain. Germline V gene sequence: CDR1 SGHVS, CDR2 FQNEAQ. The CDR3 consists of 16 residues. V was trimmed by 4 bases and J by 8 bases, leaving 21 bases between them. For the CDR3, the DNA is TGTGCCAGCAGCTCCCCGGCCGGTCCCCTTGAAGACATTCAGTACTTC. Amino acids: CASSSPAGPLEDIQYF.

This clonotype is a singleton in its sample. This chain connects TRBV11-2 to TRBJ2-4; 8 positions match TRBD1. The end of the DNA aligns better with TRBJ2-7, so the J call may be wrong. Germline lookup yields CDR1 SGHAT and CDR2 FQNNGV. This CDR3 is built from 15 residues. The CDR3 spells CASSLGLGQEYEQYF. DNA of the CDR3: TGTGCCAGCAGTTTGGGGCTGGGACAGGAATACGAGCAGTACTTC.

CDR3 amino acids: CASRTSGSRTKNIQYF. In DNA form, the CDR3 reads TGTGCCAGCAGGACTAGCGGGAGTAGGACCAAAAACATTCAGTACTTC. The chain couples TRBV6-6 to TRBJ2-4; TRBD2 matches at 12 bases. The CDR3 is 16 amino acids. The trim removed 6 bases at V and 2 bases at J, leaving 5 bases unmatched. In germline, CDR1 is MNHNY, CDR2 SVGAGI (reference sequence).

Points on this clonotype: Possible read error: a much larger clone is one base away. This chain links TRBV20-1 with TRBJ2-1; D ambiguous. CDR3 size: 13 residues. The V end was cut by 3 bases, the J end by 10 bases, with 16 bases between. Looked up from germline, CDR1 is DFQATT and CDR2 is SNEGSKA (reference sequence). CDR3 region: CSARVQNAYEQFF. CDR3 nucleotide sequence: TGCAGTGCTAGGGTCCAAAATGCCTACGAGCAGTTCTTC.

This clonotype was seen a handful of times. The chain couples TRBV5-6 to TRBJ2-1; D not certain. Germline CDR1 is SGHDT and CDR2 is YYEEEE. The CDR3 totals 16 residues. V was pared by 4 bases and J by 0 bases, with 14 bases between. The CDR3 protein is CASSENLGTSYNEQFF. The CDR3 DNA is TGTGCCAGCAGCGAAAACCTAGGAACCTCCTACAATGAGCAGTTCTTC.

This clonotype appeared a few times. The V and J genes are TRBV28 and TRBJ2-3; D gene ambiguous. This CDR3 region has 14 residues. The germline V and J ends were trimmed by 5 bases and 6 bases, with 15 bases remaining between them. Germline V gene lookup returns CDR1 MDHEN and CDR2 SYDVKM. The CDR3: CASSTQDGADTQYF. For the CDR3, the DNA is TGTGCCAGCAGTACCCAGGACGGAGCCGATACGCAGTATTTT.

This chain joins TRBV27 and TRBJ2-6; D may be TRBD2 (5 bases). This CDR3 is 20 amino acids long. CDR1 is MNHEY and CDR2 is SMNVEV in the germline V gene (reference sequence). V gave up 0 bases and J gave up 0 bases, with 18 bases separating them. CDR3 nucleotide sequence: TGTGCCAGCAGTTTATCGTTTCGGCTCTGGGAGTCCTCTGGGGCCAACGTCCTGACTTTC. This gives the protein CASSLSFRLWESSGANVLTF.

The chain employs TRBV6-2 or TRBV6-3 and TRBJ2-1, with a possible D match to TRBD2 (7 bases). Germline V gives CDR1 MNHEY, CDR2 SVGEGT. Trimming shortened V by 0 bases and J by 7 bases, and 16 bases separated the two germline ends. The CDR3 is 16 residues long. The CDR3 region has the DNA TGTGCCAGCAGTTACTCCTCGGGGGGCTGGGGAAATGAGCAGTTCTTC. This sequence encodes CASSYSSGGWGNEQFF.

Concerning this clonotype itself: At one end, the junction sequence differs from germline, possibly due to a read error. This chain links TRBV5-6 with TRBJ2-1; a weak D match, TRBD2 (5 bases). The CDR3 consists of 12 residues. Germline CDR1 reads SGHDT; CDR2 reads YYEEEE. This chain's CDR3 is CAGSHIRLEQFF. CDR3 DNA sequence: TGTGCCGGCAGCCACATCCGACTAGAGCAGTTCTTC. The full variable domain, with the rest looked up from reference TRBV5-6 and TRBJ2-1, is DAGVTQSPTHLIKTRGQQVTLRCSPKSGHDTVSWYQQALGQGPQFIFQYYEEEERQRGNFPDRFSGHQFPNYSSELNVNALLLGDSALYLCAGSHIRLEQFFGPGTRLTVL.